This TCR beta chain was obtained from a study of control samples from healthy donors and cancer patients. CDR3 length equals 14 residues. Looked up from germline, CDR1 is MDHEN and CDR2 is SYDVKM. V was trimmed by 4 bases and J by 2 bases, leaving 12 bases between them. The assay was immunoSEQ multiplex PCR, and TCRdb's table has in-frame clones only and misses some. In the table there are around 120,000 clones, around 89% of which are singletons. V gene TRBV28 combines with J gene TRBJ2-7; D possibly matches TRBD1 or TRBD2 (5 bases each). Sequenced: PBMCs. This TCR was sampled from a woman aged 45-60 years with colorectal cancer. The CDR3 protein is CASSSGTPTYEQYF. In DNA, the CDR3 is TGTGCCAGCAGTTCCGGGACCCCAACCTACGAGCAGTACTTC.